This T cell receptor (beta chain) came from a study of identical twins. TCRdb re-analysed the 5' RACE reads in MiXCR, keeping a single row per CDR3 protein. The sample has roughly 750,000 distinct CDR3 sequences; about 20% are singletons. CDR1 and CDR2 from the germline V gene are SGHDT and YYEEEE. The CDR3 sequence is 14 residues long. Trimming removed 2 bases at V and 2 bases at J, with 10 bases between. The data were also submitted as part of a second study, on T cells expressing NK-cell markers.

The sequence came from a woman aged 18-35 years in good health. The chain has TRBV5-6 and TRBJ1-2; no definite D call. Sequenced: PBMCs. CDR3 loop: CASSFGSANYGYTF. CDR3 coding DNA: TGTGCCAGCAGCTTCGGATCCGCGAACTATGGCTACACCTTC.